Following are 28 T cell receptor beta chains from one sample sequenced in a study of OX40 agonist ivuxolimab in advanced cancers. The repertoire was sequenced with immunoSEQ multiplex PCR; TCRdb's copy has only in-frame clones and lacks some. The sample gives about 35,000 clones, roughly nine tenths of which show up once; approximately 22% is in the top ten. The sequenced sample was CD4+ or CD8+ T cells sorted from blood, obtained in a trial of the OX40 agonist ivuxolimab. Receptors were obtained from an adult with an advanced solid tumor such as melanoma, head and neck, liver or kidney cancer.

This clone was recorded only once. The chain joins TRBV7-9 to TRBJ2-7; possible D gene TRBD2, 5 bases. CDR3 length: 14 amino acids. The V and J ends lost 6 bases and 6 bases respectively, with 18 bases between them. CDR1 is SEHNR, CDR2 FQNEAQ, per germline (reference sequence). CDR3 sequence (DNA): TGTGCCAGCAGTTTAACCGGGAACCCGGGCGAGCAGTACTTC. Its protein product is CASSLTGNPGEQYF.

The chain couples TRBV6-4 to TRBJ2-5; 8 nucleotides agree with TRBD1. This CDR3 spans 15 amino acids. CDR1 and CDR2 (germline): MRHNA, SNTAGT. Trimming took 0 bases from V and 4 from J; bases not matched to a gene: 4. CDR3: CASSDSPGGIETQYF. The CDR3 nucleotides read TGTGCCAGCAGTGACTCCCCAGGGGGCATAGAGACCCAGTACTTC.

The chain recombines TRBV28 with TRBJ2-7, with TRBD2 identical over 9 bases. Germline-derived CDR1 and CDR2 are MDHEN and SYDVKM. The CDR3 is 15 amino acids. The trim removed 2 bases at V and 2 bases at J, leaving 4 bases unmatched. CDR3 loop: CASSLRGGRAYEQYF. CDR3 nucleotide sequence: TGTGCCAGCAGTTTACGGGGCGGGAGGGCCTACGAGCAGTACTTC.

The chain employs TRBV13 and TRBJ2-2; a weak D match, TRBD2 (5 bases). V dropped 3 bases and J dropped 4 bases, with 9 bases sitting between them. Germline V gene data show CDR1 as PRHDT and CDR2 as FYEKMQ (reference sequence). This CDR3 contains 14 residues. The CDR3 protein is CASSFPRGTGELFF. DNA of the CDR3: TGTGCCAGCAGCTTCCCCCGGGGCACCGGGGAGCTGTTTTTT. Full variable domain (missing parts from reference TRBV13 and TRBJ2-2): AAGVIQSPRHLIKEKRETATLKCYPIPRHDTVYWYQQGPGQDPQFLISFYEKMQSDKGSIPDRFSAQQFSDYHSELNMSSLELGDSALYFCASSFPRGTGELFFGEGSRLTVL.

This clone was recorded once. The V call is TRBV7-6, the J call TRBJ2-7; 12 positions match TRBD2. The CDR3 is 15 residues long. V shed 5 bases, J shed 3 bases, and the junction held 5 bases outside the gene matches. Germline V gene lookup returns CDR1 SGHVS and CDR2 FNYEAQ. The CDR3 protein is CASSILAGGLYEQYF. The DNA of the CDR3 is TGTGCCAGCAGCATCCTAGCGGGAGGGCTCTACGAGCAGTACTTC.

The gene calls are TRBV6-5 and TRBJ2-4; possible D gene TRBD1, 5 bases. Trimming shortened V by 6 bases and J by 1 base, and 13 bases separated the two germline ends. The CDR3 contains 15 residues. Germline V gives CDR1 MNHEY, CDR2 SVGAGI. The CDR3 DNA sequence: TGTGCCAGCAGGCCCACAGGTTCGGCCAAAAACATTCAGTACTTC. Protein product: CASRPTGSAKNIQYF.

The rearrangement uses TRBV28 and TRBJ2-7; TRBD1 might be the D (6 bases). Germline CDR1 reads MDHEN; CDR2 reads SYDVKM. The CDR3 covers 15 residues. The V end lost 3 bases, the J end lost 2 bases, and 14 bases lay between the germline ends. CDR3 residues: CASSLGSDRPYEQYF. DNA for the CDR3: TGTGCCAGCAGTTTGGGCAGCGACAGGCCCTACGAGCAGTACTTC. Variable domain in full (rest from reference TRBV28 and TRBJ2-7): DVKVTQSSRYLVKRTGEKVFLECVQDMDHENMFWYRQDPGLGLRLIYFSYDVKMKEKGDIPEGYSVSREKKERFSLILESASTNQTSMYLCASSLGSDRPYEQYFGPGTRLTVT.

The chain carries TRBV11-1 and TRBJ2-1; 7 nucleotides agree with TRBD2. The CDR3 has 14 amino acids. The trim removed 5 bases at V and 7 bases at J, leaving 8 bases unmatched. Germline V gene sequence: CDR1 SGHAT, CDR2 FQDESV (reference sequence). CDR3 nucleotide sequence: TGTGCCAGCAGCCCCTTTGGGGGGGGGAATGAGCAGTTCTTC. Its protein product is CASSPFGGGNEQFF.

The chain has TRBV5-1 and TRBJ2-1; D not resolved. With 5 bases removed from V and 5 bases from J, the gap between germline ends came to 11 bases. This CDR3 spans 13 amino acids. The germline CDR1 and CDR2 sequences are SGHRS and YFSETQ. As DNA, the CDR3 is TGCGCCAGCAGGCTGGCCCTCGACAATGAGCAGTTCTTC. Amino acid sequence: CASRLALDNEQFF. The variable domain in full, completed from reference TRBV5-1 and TRBJ2-1, reads KAGVTQTPRYLIKTRGQQVTLSCSPISGHRSVSWYQQTPGQGLQFLFEYFSETQRNKGNFPGRFSGRQFSNSRSEMNVSTLELGDSALYLCASRLALDNEQFFGPGTRLTVL.

CDR3 sequence reads: CASSALMGGETQYF. CDR3 bases: TGTGCCAGTAGTGCCCTAATGGGGGGCGAGACCCAGTACTTC. The chain recombines TRBV19 with TRBJ2-5; D might be TRBD1 or TRBD2, each matching 6 bases. Germline V CDR1 and CDR2: LNHDA, SQIVND (reference sequence). This CDR3 comprises 14 residues. Trimming cost V 5 bases and J 5 bases, with 15 bases left between them. The full variable domain, rest sourced from reference TRBV19 and TRBJ2-5, is DGGITQSPKYLFRKEGQNVTLSCEQNLNHDAMYWYRQDPGQGLRLIYYSQIVNDFQKGDIAEGYSVSREKKESFPLTVTSAQKNPTAFYLCASSALMGGETQYFGPGTRLLVL.

The chain couples TRBV27 to TRBJ1-2; tentative D call: TRBD1 (6 bases). The CDR3 length is 15 residues. The germline CDR1 and CDR2 sequences are MNHEY and SMNVEV (reference sequence). V was pared by 5 bases and J by 1 base, with 14 bases between. Here the CDR3 reads CASSPGGAHNYGYTF. In nucleotides, the CDR3 is TGTGCCAGCAGTCCTGGGGGGGCCCATAACTATGGCTACACCTTC.

The J gene is TRBJ2-2, the V gene TRBV29-1; tentatively, D is TRBD2 (6 bases). CDR1 SQVTM and CDR2 ANQGSEA come from the germline V gene. The CDR3 contains 16 residues. Trimming took off 2 bases at V and 6 bases at J, with 19 bases between the two ends. The CDR3 region is CSVETGGANLAGELFF. As DNA, the CDR3 is TGCAGCGTTGAAACCGGGGGTGCCAATCTGGCCGGGGAGCTGTTTTTT.

V and J are TRBV27 and TRBJ1-1, with 9 bases lining up with TRBD1. V dropped 6 bases and J dropped 4; count of bases not matched to a gene: 6. Germline V gene data show CDR1 as MNHEY and CDR2 as SMNVEV (reference sequence). The length of the CDR3 is 14 residues. The CDR3 DNA reads TGTGCCAGCAGAAAACTGGACAGGGGCACTGAAGCTTTCTTT. Translating it yields CASRKLDRGTEAFF.

The J gene is TRBJ1-5, the V gene TRBV4-2; weak D call: TRBD1 (5 bases). The germline gives CDR1 LGHNA, CDR2 YNFKEQ. CDR3 length: 16 amino acids. Trimming removed 2 bases from V and 7 bases from J, with 18 bases in between. The CDR3 region is CASSQNAGGPGQPQHF. The CDR3 bases are TGTGCCAGCAGCCAAAATGCGGGGGGTCCGGGACAGCCCCAGCATTTT.

The rearrangement uses TRBV19 and TRBJ1-2; the D is unclear. V dropped 7 bases and J dropped 6 bases, with 18 bases sitting between them. CDR1 LNHDA and CDR2 SQIVND come from the germline V gene (reference sequence). There are 14 residues in the CDR3. The CDR3 sequence is CASKFLGKLHGYTF. In nucleotides, the CDR3 is TGTGCCAGTAAATTCTTAGGGAAGCTCCATGGCTACACCTTC.

This clone was detected a few times. This chain joins TRBV4-3 and TRBJ2-1; tentatively, D is TRBD2 (6 bases). Germline V gene lookup returns CDR1 LGHNA and CDR2 YSLEER. V was trimmed by 1 base and J by 2 bases, leaving 9 bases between them. The length of the CDR3 is 15 residues. The CDR3 nucleotides read TGCGCCAGCAGCCAAGCGGGGGAGGCCTACAATGAGCAGTTCTTC. Its protein product is CASSQAGEAYNEQFF.

This sequence joins TRBV7-9 and TRBJ1-5; D unresolved. This CDR3 comprises 12 residues. Germline V gene sequence: CDR1 SEHNR, CDR2 FQNEAQ (reference sequence). V was trimmed by 2 bases and J by 6 bases, leaving 5 bases between them. CDR3 nucleotides: TGTGCCAGCAGCTTACTTAGTCAGCCCCAGCATTTT. This codes for CASSLLSQPQHF.

The gene calls are TRBV9 and TRBJ2-3; 9 bases agree with TRBD2. This CDR3 comprises 16 residues. V dropped 2 bases and J dropped 3; count of bases not matched to a gene: 7. From germline, CDR1 is SGDLS and CDR2 YYNGEE. For the CDR3, the DNA is TGTGCCAGCAGCGTTACGGGCGGGAGGGGGACAGATACGCAGTATTTT. Translating gives CASSVTGGRGTDTQYF.

V is TRBV7-3 and J is TRBJ2-3; D is ambiguous. Germline V gives CDR1 SGHTA, CDR2 FQGTGA. The CDR3 totals 16 residues. V dropped 6 bases and J dropped 5 bases, with 21 bases sitting between them. DNA for the CDR3: TGTGCCAGCAGGTTACTCGCCGGGTCTCAAGGAGATACGCAGTATTTT. It encodes CASRLLAGSQGDTQYF.

This rearrangement joins TRBV7-9 to TRBJ1-4, with TRBD1 as a possible D gene (5 bases). The CDR3 contains 12 residues. Germline V gene sequence: CDR1 SEHNR, CDR2 FQNEAQ (reference sequence). The V end lost 4 bases, the J end lost 14 bases, and 14 bases lay between the germline ends. CDR3 DNA sequence: TGTGCCAGCAGCTCAGGGAGGGATCAGCTGTTTTTT. Residues: CASSSGRDQLFF.

The chain carries TRBV10-2 and TRBJ1-5; D remains ambiguous. The V gene lost 7 bases and the J gene lost 0 bases, with 10 bases spanning the gap. This CDR3 has 14 amino acids. Germline CDR1 reads WSHSY; CDR2 reads SAAADI. CDR3 coding DNA: TGCGCCAGCAACGACAAGTATAGCAATCAGCCCCAGCATTTT. This translates into CASNDKYSNQPQHF.

The chain carries TRBV18 and TRBJ2-7; 7 nucleotides line up with TRBD1. Germline assignment: CDR1 KGHSH and CDR2 LQKENI. The CDR3 is 16 residues long. With V trimmed by 1 base and J by 0 bases, 6 bases remained unmatched. The CDR3 nucleotides read TGTGCCAGCTCACCACTAGACAGGGCCGGCTCCTACGAGCAGTACTTC. It is translated as CASSPLDRAGSYEQYF.

The genes are TRBV10-3 and TRBJ2-2, with a tentative D call TRBD2 (6 bases). V shed 11 bases and J shed 1 base, with 11 bases lying between them. There are 13 residues in the CDR3. Germline V lookup: CDR1 ENHRY, CDR2 SYGVKD. Written as DNA, the CDR3 is TGTGCCCTTCTAGCGCTGAACACCGGGGAGCTGTTTTTT. Residues: CALLALNTGELFF.

The sample holds one count of this clone. The chain has TRBV28 and TRBJ1-2; D uncertain. CDR1 and CDR2 (germline): MDHEN, SYDVKM. This CDR3 is 15 amino acids long. With 3 bases removed from V and 0 bases from J, the gap between germline ends came to 11 bases. CDR3 DNA: TGTGCCAGCAGTTTCCGGGCCGTGCCTAACTATGGCTACACCTTC. It translates to CASSFRAVPNYGYTF.

The V and J genes are TRBV9 and TRBJ2-1, with 7 nucleotides matching TRBD2. The CDR3 extends over 17 amino acids. Trimming took 0 bases from V and 3 from J; bases not matched to a gene: 9. Germline V gives CDR1 SGDLS, CDR2 YYNGEE. The CDR3: CASSVGRRGSYYNEQFF. CDR3 nucleotide sequence: TGTGCCAGCAGCGTAGGTCGTCGCGGGAGTTACTACAATGAGCAGTTCTTC.

Only one count was recorded for this clone. At one end, the junction sequence differs from germline, possibly due to a read error. The chain carries TRBV6-1 and TRBJ2-1; the match to TRBD2 covers 10 bases. Germline V lookup: CDR1 MNHNS, CDR2 SASEGT. This CDR3 region has 18 residues. The CDR3 DNA follows: TGTGCCAGCAGGGAAGACAGCCGGACTAGCGGAGACTACAATGAGCAGTTCTTC. This codes for CASREDSRTSGDYNEQFF.

The chain employs TRBV11-2 and TRBJ2-7, with 10 bases matching TRBD1. Trimming took 1 base from V and 0 from J; bases not matched to a gene: 6. The CDR3 sequence is 17 residues long. Germline V gives CDR1 SGHAT, CDR2 FQNNGV. CDR3 residues: CASSLVMGQGTSYEQYF. The CDR3 DNA reads as TGTGCCAGCAGCTTAGTAATGGGACAGGGGACCTCCTACGAGCAGTACTTC.

V and J are TRBV30 and TRBJ2-7; D gene ambiguous. Germline V lookup: CDR1 GTSNPN, CDR2 SVGIG (reference sequence). The length of the CDR3 is 13 residues. Trimming left V 5 bases short and J 0 bases short, with 11 bases between. The CDR3 sequence: CAWCPRNSYEQYF. The CDR3, as DNA: TGTGCCTGGTGCCCCCGGAACTCCTACGAGCAGTACTTC. Supplemented by reference TRBV30 and TRBJ2-7, the full variable domain reads SQTIHQWPATLVQPVGSPLSLECTVEGTSNPNLYWYRQAAGRGLQLLFYSVGIGQISSEVPQNLSASRPQDRQFILSSKKLLLSDSGFYLCAWCPRNSYEQYFGPGTRLTVT.